This T cell receptor (beta chain) was documented in a study of T cell changes during pregnancy in multiple sclerosis. Sequenced by immunoSEQ multiplex PCR; TCRdb stores in-frame clones only, minus some. The sample holds 47,000 or so clones, roughly 89% seen once. The CDR3 spans 16 residues. V was pared by 4 bases and J by 3 bases, with 4 bases of the junction left unmatched. The germline V gene encodes CDR1 MGHDK and CDR2 SYGVNS. The genes are TRBV25-1 and TRBJ2-1, with TRBD2 matching over 12 bases. The sample consisted of peripheral blood, taken after pregnancy. This TCR came from a female donor in good health, enrolled as a control in a pregnancy study. This CDR3 reads CASSVTSGRIYNEQFF. For the CDR3, the DNA is TGTGCCAGCAGTGTGACTAGCGGGAGAATCTACAATGAGCAGTTCTTC. Filled out from reference TRBV25-1 and TRBJ2-1, the complete variable domain reads EADIYQTPRYLVIGTGKKITLECSQTMGHDKMYWYQQDPGMELHLIHYSYGVNSTEKGDLSSESTVSRIRTEHFPLTLESARPSHTSQYLCASSVTSGRIYNEQFFGPGTRLTVL.